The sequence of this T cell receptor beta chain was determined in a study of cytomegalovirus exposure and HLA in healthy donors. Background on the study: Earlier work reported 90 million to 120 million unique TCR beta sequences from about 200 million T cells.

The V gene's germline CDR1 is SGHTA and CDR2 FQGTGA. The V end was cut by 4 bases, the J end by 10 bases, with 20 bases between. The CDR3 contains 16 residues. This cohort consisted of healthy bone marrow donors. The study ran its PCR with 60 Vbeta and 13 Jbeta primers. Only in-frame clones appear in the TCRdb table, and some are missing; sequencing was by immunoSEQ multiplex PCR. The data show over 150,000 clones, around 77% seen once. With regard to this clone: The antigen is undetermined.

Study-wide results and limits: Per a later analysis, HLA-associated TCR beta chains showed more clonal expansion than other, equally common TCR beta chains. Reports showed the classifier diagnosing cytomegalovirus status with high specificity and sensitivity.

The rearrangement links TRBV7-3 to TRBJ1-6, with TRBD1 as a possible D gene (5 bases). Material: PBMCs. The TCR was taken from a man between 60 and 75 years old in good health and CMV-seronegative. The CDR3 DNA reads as TGTGCCAGCAGCTCAACAGGTCCGGGAAATGGATCACCCCTCCACTTT. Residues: CASSSTGPGNGSPLHF.